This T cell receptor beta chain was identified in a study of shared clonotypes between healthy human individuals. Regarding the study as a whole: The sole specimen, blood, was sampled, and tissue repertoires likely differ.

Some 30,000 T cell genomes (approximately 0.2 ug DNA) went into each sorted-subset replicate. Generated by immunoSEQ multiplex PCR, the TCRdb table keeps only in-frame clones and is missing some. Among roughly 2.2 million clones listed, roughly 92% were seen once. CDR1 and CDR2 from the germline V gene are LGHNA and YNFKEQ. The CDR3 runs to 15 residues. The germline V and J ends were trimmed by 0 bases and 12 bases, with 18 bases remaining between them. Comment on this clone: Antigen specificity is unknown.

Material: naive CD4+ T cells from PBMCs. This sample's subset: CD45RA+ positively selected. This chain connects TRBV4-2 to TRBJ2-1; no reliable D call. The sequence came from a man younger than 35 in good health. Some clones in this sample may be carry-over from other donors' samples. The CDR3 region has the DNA TGTGCCAGCAGCCAAGATCTTCCGGCAAACAACATGCAGTTCTTC. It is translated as CASSQDLPANNMQFF.